Shown below are 28 T cell receptor beta chains from a single sample sequenced in a study of cytomegalovirus exposure and HLA in healthy donors. Primers for the PCR totalled 60 Vbeta and 13 Jbeta. Using immunoSEQ multiplex PCR, the repertoire was profiled, and TCRdb retains in-frame clones only, with some absent. The table shows around 100,000 clones, with about 78% occurring only once. Sequenced: PBMCs. The receptors were gathered from a woman in her thirties or forties in good health and CMV-seropositive.

The gene calls are TRBV18 and TRBJ2-5; possibly TRBD2 for D (5 bases). Germline V gives CDR1 KGHSH, CDR2 LQKENI. This CDR3 comprises 13 residues. V was shortened by 1 base and J by 2 bases, with 5 bases between the two germline ends. The CDR3 region has the DNA TGTGCCAGCTCACCACGAGGGCAAGAGACCCAGTACTTC. It translates to CASSPRGQETQYF.

The chain recombines TRBV9 with TRBJ2-5; possibly TRBD1 for D (6 bases). The V end was cut by 4 bases, the J end by 9 bases, with 22 bases between. The CDR3 loop spans 15 amino acids. CDR1 is SGDLS, CDR2 YYNGEE, per germline. CDR3 in DNA: TGTGCCAGCAGCCCCCTGGACAGTTACATCGGCCCCCAGTACTTC. It yields the protein CASSPLDSYIGPQYF.

This clone was seen once. The J gene is TRBJ2-1, the V gene TRBV7-9; D remains ambiguous. The CDR3 is made up of 14 amino acids. Germline V gene data show CDR1 as SEHNR and CDR2 as FQNEAQ (reference sequence). The ends were cut back, 5 bases at V and 6 bases at J, with 14 bases in the middle. For the CDR3, the DNA is TGTGCCAGCAGCCCCAATGAGGCGTCCAATGAGCAGTTCTTC. Translating gives CASSPNEASNEQFF.

This sequence joins TRBV27 and TRBJ2-1; 8 nucleotides align to TRBD2. Trimming removed 10 bases from V and 3 bases from J; junction bases left unmatched: 17. Germline lookup yields CDR1 MNHEY and CDR2 SMNVEV (reference sequence). The CDR3 spans 17 residues. The CDR3 is CATRLSGTPSIYNEQFF. CDR3 sequence (DNA): TGTGCCACCCGTCTTAGCGGGACCCCGTCTATCTACAATGAGCAGTTCTTC.

This chain links TRBV7-8 with TRBJ2-5; 11 bases line up with TRBD2. The CDR3 covers 15 residues. Germline loops: CDR1 SGHVS, CDR2 FQNEAQ. The V segment lost 1 base and the J segment 4 bases; nucleotides outside the gene matches: 2. CDR3 in DNA: TGTGCCAGCAGCTTAGTTGGGACTAGCGGAGAGACCCAGTACTTC. It specifies CASSLVGTSGETQYF.

This clone has only a few counts. The genes are TRBV13 and TRBJ2-7; tentative D call: TRBD1 (6 bases). The CDR3 contains 13 residues. Trimming took off 7 bases at V and 4 bases at J, with 14 bases between the two ends. Germline V CDR1 and CDR2: PRHDT, FYEKMQ (reference sequence). Written as DNA, the CDR3 is TGTGCCAGCAACCGCAGGGGAGAGTACGAGCAGTACTTC. It codes for CASNRRGEYEQYF.

The J gene is TRBJ2-1, the V gene TRBV7-9; D perhaps matches TRBD2 (5 bases). Trimming pared 1 base from V and 7 bases from J, leaving 23 bases between. Germline CDR1 reads SEHNR; CDR2 reads FQNEAQ (reference sequence). There are 18 residues in the CDR3. The CDR3 bases are TGTGCCAGCAGCTTAGAAGGGATAGGGCGGGTGGCGGAGAATGAGCAGTTCTTC. Amino acid sequence: CASSLEGIGRVAENEQFF.

V usage is TRBV9 and J usage is TRBJ1-2; 7 bases are shared with TRBD1. The CDR3 loop spans 12 amino acids. CDR1 is SGDLS and CDR2 is YYNGEE in the germline V gene. J gave up 8 bases and V 4 bases, and 5 bases lay outside the gene matches. CDR3 in DNA: TGTGCCAGCAGCACAGGGGAATTCGGCTACACCTTC. Protein sequence: CASSTGEFGYTF.

The chain has TRBV7-2 and TRBJ2-1; D gene ambiguous. The germline gives CDR1 SGHTA, CDR2 FQGNSA. Trimming shortened V by 6 bases and J by 5 bases, and 11 bases separated the two germline ends. CDR3 length: 13 amino acids. CDR3 DNA sequence: TGTGCCAGCAGTCTGGGCGCAAACAATGAGCAGTTCTTC. Its protein product is CASSLGANNEQFF.

The chain employs TRBV11-1 and TRBJ1-1, with D perhaps TRBD1 (6 bases). CDR1 SGHAT and CDR2 FQDESV come from the germline V gene (reference sequence). This CDR3 contains 14 residues. Trimming cost V 5 bases and J 4 bases, with 14 bases left between them. For the CDR3, the DNA is TGTGCCAGCAGCCGGTTAGTAGGGGGCACTGAAGCTTTCTTT. This sequence encodes CASSRLVGGTEAFF.

This clone was observed a handful of times. This chain joins TRBV2 and TRBJ1-5; perhaps TRBD1 as D (5 bases). CDR3 length: 15 amino acids. The V gene's germline CDR1 is SNHLY and CDR2 FYNNEI. Trimming took 0 bases from V and 3 from J, leaving 9 bases between them. The CDR3 region is CASSEAQQANQPQHF. CDR3 nucleotide sequence: TGTGCCAGCAGTGAAGCGCAACAGGCCAATCAGCCCCAGCATTTT.

The genes are TRBV4-1 and TRBJ2-5, with a tentative D call TRBD2 (5 bases). The CDR3 is 13 amino acids. Trimming took 1 base from V and 7 from J, leaving 10 bases between them. The germline V gene encodes CDR1 MGHRA and CDR2 YSYEKL. This chain's CDR3 is CASSQVGVGTQYF. CDR3 coding DNA: TGCGCCAGCAGCCAAGTCGGGGTGGGGACCCAGTACTTC.

The chain is built from TRBV7-8 and TRBJ2-1; 8 bases fit TRBD1. Trimming took 4 bases from V and 6 from J; bases not matched to a gene: 2. Germline lookup yields CDR1 SGHVS and CDR2 FQNEAQ. The CDR3 is made up of 13 amino acids. In DNA form, the CDR3 reads TGTGCCAGCAGCTCTACAGGGGGCAATGAGCAGTTCTTC. It is translated as CASSSTGGNEQFF.

The genes are TRBV7-9 and TRBJ2-1; 12 bases map to TRBD2. CDR1 SEHNR and CDR2 FQNEAQ come from the germline V gene (reference sequence). The CDR3 extends over 16 amino acids. Losses at the gene ends were 1 base for V and 3 bases for J; bases not matched to a gene: 1. CDR3 amino acids: CASSLGTSGNYNEQFF. The CDR3 bases are TGTGCCAGCAGCTTAGGGACTAGCGGGAACTACAATGAGCAGTTCTTC.

The chain links TRBV29-1 to TRBJ2-1; D is uncertain. Germline V gene data show CDR1 as SQVTM and CDR2 as ANQGSEA. CDR3 length: 13 residues. Trimming took 3 bases from V and 3 from J, leaving 9 bases between them. The CDR3 bases are TGCAGCGTTGAGCCTGCGAACTACAATGAGCAGTTCTTC. Residues: CSVEPANYNEQFF.

The genes are TRBV5-1 and TRBJ2-5; 11 bases agree with TRBD2. Germline V gene data show CDR1 as SGHRS and CDR2 as YFSETQ. The CDR3 consists of 16 residues. Germline trimming cut 1 base from V and 1 base from J; bases unmatched to any gene: 3. In DNA, the CDR3 is TGCGCCAGCAGCTTGATAGCGGGAGGGCCCCAAGAGACCCAGTACTTC. It is translated as CASSLIAGGPQETQYF. Full variable domain (remainder filled in from reference TRBV5-1 and TRBJ2-5): KAGVTQTPRYLIKTRGQQVTLSCSPISGHRSVSWYQQTPGQGLQFLFEYFSETQRNKGNFPGRFSGRQFSNSRSEMNVSTLELGDSALYLCASSLIAGGPQETQYFGPGTRLLVL.

The V and J genes are TRBV6-1 and TRBJ2-5, with 12 bases matching TRBD1. V dropped 4 bases and J dropped 5; count of bases not matched to a gene: 5. The CDR3 length is 15 residues. Per the germline V gene, CDR1 is MNHNS and CDR2 is SASEGT. The CDR3 loop reads CASSVGTGGSETQYF. In DNA form, the CDR3 reads TGTGCCAGCAGTGTGGGGACAGGGGGCAGTGAGACCCAGTACTTC.

The V call is TRBV10-3, the J call TRBJ2-4; 7 bases line up with TRBD2. The CDR3 covers 15 residues. V was clipped by 3 bases and J by 7 bases; unmatched bases: 9. Looked up from germline, CDR1 is ENHRY and CDR2 is SYGVKD. Written as DNA, the CDR3 is TGTGCCATCAGTGACCTCCGGACCGGGGGGAACATTCAGTACTTC. The encoded protein is CAISDLRTGGNIQYF.

The CDR3 loop is CASSKRDTQPKYEQYF. Written as DNA, the CDR3 is TGTGCCAGTAGTAAACGGGACACTCAACCCAAGTACGAGCAGTACTTC. The V gene is TRBV19, the J gene TRBJ2-7; possibly TRBD1 for D (6 bases). This CDR3 comprises 16 residues. Per germline, CDR1 LNHDA and CDR2 SQIVND (reference sequence). V shed 4 bases and J shed 4 bases, with 20 bases lying between them.

V gene TRBV19 combines with J gene TRBJ1-2, with TRBD1 matching over 9 bases. Germline V lookup: CDR1 LNHDA, CDR2 SQIVND (reference sequence). This CDR3 is 14 amino acids long. Trimming took 7 bases from V and 2 from J; bases not matched to a gene: 5. CDR3 sequence: CASIPTGGNYGYTF. The CDR3 nucleotides read TGTGCCAGTATACCCACAGGGGGCAACTATGGCTACACCTTC.

The rearrangement joins TRBV18 to TRBJ2-1, with 11 bases lining up with TRBD2. V lost 6 bases and J lost 3; bases outside the gene matches: 4. The CDR3 sequence is 15 residues long. The germline V gene has CDR1 KGHSH and CDR2 LQKENI. CDR3 loop: CASSEGTSGYNEQFF. CDR3 nucleotide sequence: TGTGCCAGCTCTGAGGGGACTAGCGGCTACAATGAGCAGTTCTTC.

This clone has just a few counts. The chain employs TRBV27 and TRBJ2-3; a weak D match, TRBD2 (6 bases). The CDR3 covers 17 residues. Germline V CDR1 and CDR2: MNHEY, SMNVEV (reference sequence). V was cut by 5 bases and J by 0 bases, with 18 bases left in between. The CDR3 region is CASSPGTLKHSTDTQYF. The CDR3 DNA is TGTGCCAGCAGTCCGGGGACTCTGAAACATAGCACAGATACGCAGTATTTT.

The J gene is TRBJ2-7, the V gene TRBV28; perhaps TRBD2 as D (5 bases). The CDR3 length is 19 residues. Per germline, CDR1 MDHEN and CDR2 SYDVKM. The V end was cut by 6 bases, the J end by 0 bases, with 27 bases between. CDR3 protein: CASSYTLGWETPGSYEQYF. The CDR3 DNA sequence: TGTGCCAGCAGCTATACCTTGGGGTGGGAGACGCCGGGCTCCTACGAGCAGTACTTC.

The chain is built from TRBV28 and TRBJ2-3; D remains ambiguous. Germline CDR1 is MDHEN and CDR2 is SYDVKM. Trimming stripped 3 bases from V and 4 bases from J, with 5 bases between. There are 12 residues in the CDR3. The CDR3 DNA sequence: TGTGCCAGCAGTTTGGCGGCAGATACGCAGTATTTT. This codes for CASSLAADTQYF.

J is TRBJ2-3 and V is TRBV4-1; 8 nucleotides agree with TRBD2. This CDR3 is built from 18 residues. With 1 base clipped from V and 0 bases from J, the junction kept 9 bases outside the gene matches. Per germline, CDR1 MGHRA and CDR2 YSYEKL. For the CDR3, the DNA is TGCGCCAGCAGCCAAGCCCTGACGGGAGGGCCGAGCACAGATACGCAGTATTTT. Amino acids: CASSQALTGGPSTDTQYF.

This clone was counted only a few times. This chain links TRBV7-8 with TRBJ2-5; perhaps TRBD1 as D (5 bases). The CDR3 covers 16 residues. Trimming removed 1 base from V and 2 bases from J, with 14 bases in between. CDR1 SGHVS and CDR2 FQNEAQ come from the germline V gene. CDR3 sequence (DNA): TGTGCCAGCAGCTTAGGAAGGGGCGGAACACAAGAGACCCAGTACTTC. Its translation: CASSLGRGGTQETQYF.

This chain uses TRBV7-3 with TRBJ2-5, with 9 nucleotides matching TRBD1. Trimming removed 5 bases from V and 5 bases from J; junction bases left unmatched: 6. Per the germline V gene, CDR1 is SGHTA and CDR2 is FQGTGA. This CDR3 is built from 14 residues. The CDR3 nucleotides are TGTGCCAGCAGCCCGACAGGGGGACACGAGACCCAGTACTTC. Its translation is CASSPTGGHETQYF.

The chain carries TRBV28 and TRBJ2-5; TRBD2 might be the D (5 bases). The CDR3 runs 14 residues. The V end lost 5 bases, the J end lost 5 bases, and 15 bases lay between the germline ends. Germline CDR1 MDHEN, CDR2 SYDVKM. The CDR3 region has the DNA TGTGCCAGCAGTCGATTAGCGTTGGGGGAGACCCAGTACTTC. This gives the protein CASSRLALGETQYF.